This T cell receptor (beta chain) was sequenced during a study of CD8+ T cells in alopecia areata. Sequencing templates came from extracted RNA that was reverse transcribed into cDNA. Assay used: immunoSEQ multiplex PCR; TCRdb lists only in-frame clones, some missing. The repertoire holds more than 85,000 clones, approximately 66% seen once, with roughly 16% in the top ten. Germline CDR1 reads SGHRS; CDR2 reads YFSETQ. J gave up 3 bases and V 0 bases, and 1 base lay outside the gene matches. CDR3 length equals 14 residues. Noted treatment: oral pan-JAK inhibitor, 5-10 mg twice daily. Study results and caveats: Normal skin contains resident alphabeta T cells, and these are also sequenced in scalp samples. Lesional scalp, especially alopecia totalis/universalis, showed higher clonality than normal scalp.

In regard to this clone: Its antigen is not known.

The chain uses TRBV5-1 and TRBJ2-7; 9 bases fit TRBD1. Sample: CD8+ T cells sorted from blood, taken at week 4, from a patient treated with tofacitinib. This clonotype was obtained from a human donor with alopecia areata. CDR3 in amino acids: CASSLEDRGYEQYF. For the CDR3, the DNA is TGCGCCAGCAGCTTGGAGGACAGGGGCTACGAGCAGTACTTC.